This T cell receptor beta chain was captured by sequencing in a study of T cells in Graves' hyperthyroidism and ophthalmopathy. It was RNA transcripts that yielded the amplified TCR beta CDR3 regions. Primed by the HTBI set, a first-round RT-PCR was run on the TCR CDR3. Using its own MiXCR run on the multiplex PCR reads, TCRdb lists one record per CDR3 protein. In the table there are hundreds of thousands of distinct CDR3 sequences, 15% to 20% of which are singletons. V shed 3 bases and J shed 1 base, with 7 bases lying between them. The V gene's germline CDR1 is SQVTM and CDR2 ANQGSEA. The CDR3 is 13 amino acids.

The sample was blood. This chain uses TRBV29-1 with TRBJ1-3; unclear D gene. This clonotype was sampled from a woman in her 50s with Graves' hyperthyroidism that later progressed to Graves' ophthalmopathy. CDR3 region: CSVDLGSGNTIYF. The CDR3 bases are TGCAGCGTTGATCTCGGATCTGGAAACACCATATATTTT.